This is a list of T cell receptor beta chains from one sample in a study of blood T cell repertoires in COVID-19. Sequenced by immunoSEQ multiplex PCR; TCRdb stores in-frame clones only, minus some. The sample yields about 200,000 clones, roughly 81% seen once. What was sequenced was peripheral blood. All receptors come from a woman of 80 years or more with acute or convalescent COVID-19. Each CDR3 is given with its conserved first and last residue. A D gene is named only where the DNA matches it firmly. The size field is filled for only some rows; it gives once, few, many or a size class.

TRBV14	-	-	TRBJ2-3	TGTGCCAGCAGCCAAGGTTTCTACAGACCCACAGATACGCAGTATTTT	CASSQGFYRPTDTQYF
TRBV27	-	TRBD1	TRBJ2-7	TGTGCCAGCAGGCGGACAGGGTCCCACGAGCAGTACTTC	CASRRTGSHEQYF
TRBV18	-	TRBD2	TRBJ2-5	TGTGCCAGCTCACCACCGTCTAGCGGTGAGACCCAGTACTTC	CASSPPSSGETQYF
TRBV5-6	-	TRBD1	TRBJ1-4	TGTGCCAGCAGCTGGACAGGAGGCAATGAAAAACTGTTTTTT	CASSWTGGNEKLFF
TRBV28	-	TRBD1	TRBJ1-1	TGTGCCACCCACAGGGGGCAACACACTGAAGCTTTCTTT	CATHRGQHTEAFF
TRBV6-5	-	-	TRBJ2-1	TGTGCCAGCAGGGCAGGGTTGGCCTACAATGAGCAGTTCTTC	CASRAGLAYNEQFF
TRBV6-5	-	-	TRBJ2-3	TGTGCCAGCAGTTACGGCGGTACAGATACGCAGTATTTT	CASSYGGTDTQYF
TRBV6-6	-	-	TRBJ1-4	TGTGCCAGCAGTTCCGTTATGACTAATGAAAAACTGTTTTTT	CASSSVMTNEKLFF
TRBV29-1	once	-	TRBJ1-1	TGCAGCGTTATCAGGGGAAACACTGAAGCTTTCTTT	CSVIRGNTEAFF
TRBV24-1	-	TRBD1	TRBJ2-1	TGTGCCACCGGGACAGGGGGGAATGAGCAGTTCTTC	CATGTGGNEQFF
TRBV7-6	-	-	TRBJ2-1	TGTGCCAGCAGCTTAGAGGCGGGTGGTGTTTACAATGAGCAGTTCTTC	CASSLEAGGVYNEQFF
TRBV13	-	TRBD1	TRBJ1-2	TGTGCCAGCAGCGCCCGGGACAGGGCCTATGGCTACACCTTC	CASSARDRAYGYTF
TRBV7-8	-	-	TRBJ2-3	TGTGCCAGCAGCTTAGCTCTGGGACATCATACGCAGTATTTT	CASSLALGHHTQYF
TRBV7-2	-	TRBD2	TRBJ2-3	TGTGCCAGCAGCTTAAGAGGGACTAGCGGGAGGTTGGCAGATACGCAGTATTTT	CASSLRGTSGRLADTQYF